This T cell receptor beta chain came from a study of siplizumab effects on memory and regulatory T cells. Using immunoSEQ multiplex PCR, the repertoire was profiled, and TCRdb retains in-frame clones only, with some absent. The data show some 100,000 clones, 94% seen once. V lost 6 bases, J lost 10 bases, and 19 bases lay in between. The CDR3 is made up of 15 amino acids. From germline, CDR1 is MNHEY and CDR2 SVGAGI. Study-wide points: The authors mapped only a minor fraction of alloreactive clones to unstimulated subsets.

To note about this clone: Its antigen is as yet unknown.

The sequence derives from a human donor in good health. Material for sequencing was non-Treg CD4+ T cells sorted from blood. The chain has TRBV6-5 and TRBJ1-6, with D maybe TRBD1 (5 bases). CDR3 sequence: CASSQTATSRSPLHF. In nucleotides, the CDR3 is TGTGCCAGCAGCCAGACAGCTACTTCGCGATCACCCCTCCACTTT.